These T cell receptor beta chains were read from a single sample in a study of STAT5B mutations in CD4+ large granular lymphocyte leukemia. Profiling relied on immunoSEQ multiplex PCR, and the TCRdb table lists in-frame clones only, not all of them. Seen here are some 41,000 clones, 81% observed once, and the top ten hold 3% to 4.5%. The specimen was CD4+ T cells from blood buffy coats. All receptors derive from a human donor in good health. CDR3s include the opening cysteine and the closing phenylalanine or tryptophan. Size tells how often a clone was seen (once, few, many) or the class of an expanded clone, and some rows leave it out.

j_call v_call clone_size cdr3_aa
TRBJ2-2 TRBV5-1 once CASSPGLGDTGELFF
TRBJ2-3 TRBV29-1 - CSVLDGADTQYF
TRBJ1-2 TRBV19 - CASSVGEGYGYTF
TRBJ1-1 TRBV30 - CAWSTDAGTEAFF
TRBJ1-4 TRBV5-1 - CASTPGSGTVNEKLFF
TRBJ1-5 TRBV6-1 - CASSWTGIDNQPQHF
TRBJ1-3 TRBV9 - CASSVEGAGNTIYF
TRBJ1-2 TRBV29-1 few CSVVGWHYGYTF
TRBJ2-1 TRBV2 medium-sized CASSPPTSGGWDEQFF
TRBJ1-2 TRBV28 - CASSPRDRPLYGYTF
TRBJ2-1 TRBV6-1 - CASSEIGQYEQFF
TRBJ1-6 TRBV19 - CASSVGQEPNSPLHF
TRBJ2-1 TRBV11-1 - CASSLARWGISYNEQFF
TRBJ2-7 TRBV27 few CASSTGPGLGYEQYF
TRBJ2-1 TRBV14 once CASSQDGRVNEQFF
TRBJ1-3 TRBV28 - CASRGEGWSGNTIYF
TRBJ2-2 TRBV6-1 - CASSAQGLAGGPAGELFF
TRBJ1-5 TRBV19 few CASRDSHSNQPQHF
TRBJ1-2 TRBV5-1 - CASSLSQNYGYTF
TRBJ1-6 TRBV18 - CASSPLRSGGMTLHF
TRBJ1-2 TRBV28 - CASRYLDRPYGYTF
TRBJ2-3 TRBV6-1 - CASRQASTDTQYF
TRBJ2-7 TRBV6-1 - CASSEVTSGPYEQYF
TRBJ2-1 TRBV6-5 - CASSYSDRPWDNEQFF
TRBJ1-4 TRBV19 - CASTTGFRLFF
TRBJ2-7 TRBV11-2 - CASSLETGRYEQYF
TRBJ1-2 TRBV30 - CAWSLSRTNYGYTF
TRBJ2-1 TRBV5-1 - CASSLAGSSGTSYNEQFF
TRBJ2-3 TRBV19 - CASSREGHFNSQYF
TRBJ1-1 TRBV9 few CASSVVGENTEAFF
TRBJ2-7 TRBV7-2 once CASSTTSGRGEQYF
TRBJ2-1 TRBV7-9 once CASSLVGGNEQFF
TRBJ1-3 TRBV18 once CASSLALDTIYF
TRBJ2-7 TRBV28 few CACREFGEQYF
TRBJ1-1 TRBV11-3 - CASSQSGQWAEAFF
TRBJ1-2 TRBV19 few CASSIRTYGYTF
TRBJ1-4 TRBV5-6 - CASAAKGLDEKLFF
TRBJ1-1 TRBV6-1 once CASRWTGGVGTEAFF
TRBJ1-2 TRBV4-3 - CASSQDRGGNYGYTF
TRBJ2-3 TRBV12-5 - CASGLSNRSPGDTQYF